The sequence of this T cell receptor beta chain was determined in a study of CD8+ T cells in alopecia areata. Study summary: Those patients who were treated received oral tofacitinib, which was given at 5 to 10 mg twice daily for moderate-to-severe alopecia areata.

Study-level findings and limits: Uncertainty remains about how baseline CD8+ expansion links to response, with one nonresponder. Researchers reported that TCR sharing among patients proved less clear than in mice, possibly HLA-linked.

To note about this clone: The antigen is unknown.

Treatment defined: oral pan-JAK inhibitor, 5-10 mg twice daily. Sorting from PBMCs produced CD4+ and CD8+ T cells. TCR sequencing used cDNA made by reverse transcription of extracted RNA. Using immunoSEQ multiplex PCR, the repertoire was profiled, and TCRdb retains in-frame clones only, with some absent. The table has roughly 110,000 clones, 50% to 65% seen once. The CDR3 spans 17 residues. Trimming left V 4 bases short and J 0 bases short, with 15 bases between. Germline V gives CDR1 LGHNA, CDR2 YSLEER. The source material was CD4+ T cells sorted from blood, sampled at week 24, from a patient treated with tofacitinib. The origin of this receptor is a human donor with alopecia areata. The chain is built from TRBV4-3 and TRBJ2-2, with D tentatively TRBD2 (6 bases). CDR3 in DNA: TGCGCCAGCAGCCCCCGGGGCGGGGCCTCGAACACCGGGGAGCTGTTTTTT. It yields the protein CASSPRGGASNTGELFF.